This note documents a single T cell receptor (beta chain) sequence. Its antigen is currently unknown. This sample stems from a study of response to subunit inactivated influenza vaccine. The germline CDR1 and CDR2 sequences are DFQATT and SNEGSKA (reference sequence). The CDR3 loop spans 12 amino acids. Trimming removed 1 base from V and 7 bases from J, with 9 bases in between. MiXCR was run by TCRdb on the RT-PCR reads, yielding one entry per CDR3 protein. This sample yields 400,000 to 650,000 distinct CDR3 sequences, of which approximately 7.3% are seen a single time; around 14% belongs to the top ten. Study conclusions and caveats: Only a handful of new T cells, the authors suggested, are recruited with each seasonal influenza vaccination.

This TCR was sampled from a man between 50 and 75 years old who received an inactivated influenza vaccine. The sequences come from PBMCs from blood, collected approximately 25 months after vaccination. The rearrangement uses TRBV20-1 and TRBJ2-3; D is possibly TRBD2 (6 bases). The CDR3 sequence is CSARGEAYTQYF. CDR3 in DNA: TGCAGTGCTAGAGGGGAGGCGTATACGCAGTATTTT.